The sample holds a few counts of the clone carrying this T cell receptor (beta chain). The data derive from a study of T-cell memory formation after mild COVID-19. Study as a whole: Largely donor-specific TCR clusters were found.

The germline gives CDR1 MDHEN, CDR2 SYDVKM. The V gene lost 4 bases and the J gene lost 4 bases, with 11 bases spanning the gap. The CDR3 length is 14 residues. TCRdb ran MiXCR on the 5' RACE reads and lists one entry per CDR3 protein. The table includes some 450,000 distinct CDR3 sequences, 15% to 20% detected once. The TCR originated in a man between 18 and 29 years old who had mild COVID-19 (a few samples of this study predate the infection). Cell type and time point are not known. The V and J genes are TRBV28 and TRBJ1-5; D is perhaps TRBD1 (6 bases). Material for sequencing was PBMCs or a T cell subset sorted from them (not recorded which). The CDR3 DNA sequence: TGTGCCAGCAGTTCTCAACAGGGTAATCAGCCCCAGCATTTT. This codes for CASSSQQGNQPQHF.